This T cell receptor (beta chain) stems from a study of cytomegalovirus exposure and HLA in healthy donors. Overall study results and limits: Researchers reported that three CMV-associated chains were confirmed in vitro as CMV antigen-specific. The investigators catalogued 164 TCR beta chains as cytomegalovirus-associated. Usually a TCR sequence was rare, but some public TCRs were found in many donors.

The donors were in the roughly 110-subject validation cohort; that cohort was separate from the approximately 730-subject first cohort. V trimming: 6 bases; J trimming: 4 bases; junction bases outside the gene matches: 2. From germline, CDR1 is MNHEY and CDR2 SVGAGI. This CDR3 comprises 12 residues. Profiled with immunoSEQ multiplex PCR; TCRdb holds only in-frame clones, not every one. The sample lists 150,000 to 250,000 clones; around 83% were seen once. With respect to this clone: What it binds is not known.

Sequenced material: PBMCs. The rearrangement joins TRBV6-5 to TRBJ1-2; TRBD1 matches 7 bases. This sequence was found in a young woman in good health and CMV-seropositive. The CDR3, as DNA: TGTGCCAGCAGGAGGACAGGCTATGGCTACACCTTC. This gives the protein CASRRTGYGYTF.